This T cell receptor beta chain was documented in a study of blood T cell repertoires in COVID-19. Study background: Spain, Italy and the United States supplied samples that represented acute and convalescent COVID-19. T cells, B-cell-depleted T cells, or PBMCs provided the cDNA or gDNA that served as material.

In terms of age and location, participants ranged from about 18 to 89 years and lived in about 25 US areas. Donors in Cohort 3 who had recovered were those with two negative PCRs, healthcare professional clearance, or resolution of their symptoms. Produced via immunoSEQ multiplex PCR; TCRdb's table is partial and in-frame only. The profile shows 200,000 to 250,000 clones, about 80% of them singletons. The CDR3 is 14 amino acids. Germline CDR1 GTSNPN, CDR2 SVGIG (reference sequence). With V trimmed by 3 bases and J by 6 bases, 9 bases remained unmatched. Sequencing input: PBMCs or T cells enriched from blood (not recorded which). The chain has TRBV30 and TRBJ1-2, with 8 bases aligning to TRBD1. This clonotype was obtained from a man in his forties or fifties who had recovered from COVID-19. In nucleotides, the CDR3 is TGTGCCTGGAGCCGGACAGGGCGCACGAATGGCTACACCTTC. Its translation is CAWSRTGRTNGYTF.